This T cell receptor (beta chain) was sequenced during a study of blood T cell repertoires in COVID-19. Overall study context: COVID-19 samples, acute and convalescent, were from the United States, Italy and Spain. In each case, the material was cDNA or gDNA derived from T cells, B-cell-depleted T cells, or PBMCs.

Profiled with immunoSEQ multiplex PCR; TCRdb holds only in-frame clones, not every one. The profile shows 65,000 to 85,000 clones, about 80% of them singletons. The CDR3 runs to 15 residues. V was pared by 5 bases and J by 6 bases, with 17 bases between. The germline gives CDR1 SGHVS, CDR2 FNYEAQ. This sequence was found in a middle-aged man with active or convalescent COVID-19. The genes are TRBV7-6 and TRBJ2-1, with a possible D match to TRBD1 (6 bases). The specimen sequenced was peripheral blood. CDR3 region: CASSPVDSVGNEQFF. CDR3 nucleotide sequence: TGTGCCAGCAGCCCGGTGGACAGCGTGGGCAATGAGCAGTTCTTC.